This record looks at one TCR beta chain sequence and its context. No cognate antigen has been identified for it. Base quality data are lacking; no much larger clone is found one base away. TCRbeta CDR3 regions were amplified from genomic DNA by means of the immunoSEQ Assay, a bias-controlled multiplex PCR. Concerning the study's data processing: Within the assay, amplification of reference gene primers was used to estimate how many nucleated cells each sample contained. To quantify the absolute abundance of each unique TCRbeta CDR3 rearrangement, sequence reads were collapsed and filtered. Productive Simpson clonality was computed per sample as the square root of Simpson's diversity index over productive rearrangements. TCRdb took over this immuneACCESS table, retaining in-frame rearrangements with V and J assigned. Such tables are incomplete; in checked studies, under half of the missing clones stem from an unresolved V gene, and the remainder is unexplained. V, J and clone size are taken as reported in that table, and D and trimming were inferred from the DNA itself. This sample comprises around 240,000 clones, 80% to 90% of them detected only once. The ten top clones hold around 1% of the sample.

The data derive from a study of blood T cell repertoires in COVID-19 (dated by TCRdb to 2019 to 2021). About the full investigation: Collaborator samples came from the United States, Italy and Spain and covered acute and convalescent phases of COVID-19. The material from the prospective study consisted of cDNA or gDNA derived from T cells, B-cell-depleted T cells, or PBMCs. The dataset comprised deeply sampled blood TCRbeta repertoires from subjects exposed to, actively infected with, or recovered from COVID-19. The repertoires were made available in a free public database intended to serve as a resource for research on the immune response to SARS-CoV-2. The samples were drawn from the first 160 participants of the ongoing ImmuneRACE study and from some 1,300 subjects provided by 6 global collaborators. The sample metadata nearly always contained a de-identified subject ID, COVID-19 status, age in years and sex. Where HLA class I and class II types were available, the types were taken from metadata supplied by the sample provider, not from assay-based typing.

Beyond this particular receptor, the publication reports: How much clinical and demographic metadata was included differed by source and by participant, and the metadata was provided uncurated.

Each collaborating institution followed its own protocols to collect whole blood in K2EDTA tubes. Collaborator samples were shipped for TCRbeta analysis as frozen whole blood, isolated PBMCs, or DNA extracted from either sample type. Sequencing was performed on peripheral blood. This receptor was taken from a man in his forties with acute or convalescent COVID-19.

The sequence in DNA is TGTGCCAGCAATTTCAGGGATAACACTGAAGCTTTCTTT. Protein translation: CASNFRDNTEAFF. Here the chain combines TRBV6-9 and TRBJ1-1; 5 matching bases give a weak D call of TRBD1. The CDR3, cysteine through phenylalanine, is 13 amino acids long. Only the CDR3 DNA stays, 39 bases, in frame from base 1. The germline V gene sets CDR1 to MNHGY and CDR2 to SVAAGI. Cut back by 7 bases and 2 bases, the V and J ends lie 11 bases apart.